This paragraph reports one TCR beta chain. Its target is not known. The sample comes from a study of monozygotic twins with inflammatory bowel disease. Study-level results: Repertoire similarity did not separate concordant from discordant twins, possibly from limited power. Patients with IBD had less TCRbeta diversity (inverse Simpson) than their healthy co-twins.

Reprocessing the 5' RACE reads, TCRdb reports a single entry for every CDR3 protein and omits DNA. This sample's table reports just over 300,000 distinct CDR3 sequences. This CDR3 is 11 amino acids long. CDR1 and CDR2 (germline): MDHEN, SYDVKM. The sequenced material came from blood. This receptor was taken from a human donor with ulcerative colitis or Crohn's disease, or a healthy co-twin of an affected twin (not recorded which). The chain uses TRBV28 and TRBJ2-5; checking the TCRdb D call of TRBD1 is not possible without DNA. The CDR3 sequence: CASSSRDRGYF. Using reference TRBV28 and TRBJ2-5 for the parts outside the CDR3, the full variable domain is DVKVTQSSRYLVKRTGEKVFLECVQDMDHENMFWYRQDPGLGLRLIYFSYDVKMKEKGDIPEGYSVSREKKERFSLILESASTNQTSMYLCASSSRDRGYFGPGTRLLVL.